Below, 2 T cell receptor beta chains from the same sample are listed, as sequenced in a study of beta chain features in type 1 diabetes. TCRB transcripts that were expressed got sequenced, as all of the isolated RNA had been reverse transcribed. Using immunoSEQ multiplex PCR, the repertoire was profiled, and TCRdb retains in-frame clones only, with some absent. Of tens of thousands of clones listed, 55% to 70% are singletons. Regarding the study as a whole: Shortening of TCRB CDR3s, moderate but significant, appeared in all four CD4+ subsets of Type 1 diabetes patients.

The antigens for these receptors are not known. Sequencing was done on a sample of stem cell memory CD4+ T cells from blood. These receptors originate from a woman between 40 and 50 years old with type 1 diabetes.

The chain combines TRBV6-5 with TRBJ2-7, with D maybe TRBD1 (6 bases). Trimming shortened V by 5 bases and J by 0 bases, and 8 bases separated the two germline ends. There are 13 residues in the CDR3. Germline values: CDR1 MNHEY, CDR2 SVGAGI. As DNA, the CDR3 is TGTGCCAGCAGTCCGGACAGCTCCTACGAGCAGTACTTC. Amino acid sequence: CASSPDSSYEQYF.

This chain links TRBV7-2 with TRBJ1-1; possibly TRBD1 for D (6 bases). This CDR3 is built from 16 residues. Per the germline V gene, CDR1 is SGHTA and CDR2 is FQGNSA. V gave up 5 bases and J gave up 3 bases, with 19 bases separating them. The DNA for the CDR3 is TGTGCCAGCAGCGACCCCTCCGGGACACTGGACACTGAAGCTTTCTTT. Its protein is CASSDPSGTLDTEAFF.